The entry below gives a single TCR beta chain sequence along with its context. Its antigen is unknown. One junction end disagrees with the germline gene, perhaps due to a read error. Additional DNA sequences in this sample encode the identical CDR3. Data came from immunoSEQ multiplex PCR; TCRdb stores just in-frame clones and leaves some out. The repertoire holds 55,000 to 65,000 clones, with roughly 87% as singletons. This record comes from a study of OX40 agonist ivuxolimab in advanced cancers. In the study overall: Ivuxolimab is a fully human IgG2 antibody that activates OX40 (CD134).

Broader study findings: The study found that CD8+ T cells averaged more expanded clones than CD4+. At 0.1 to 3.0 mg/kg and by week 6, clonal expansion occurred in CD4+ and CD8+ blood T cells.

This specimen was CD4+ or CD8+ T cells sorted from blood, taken in a trial of the OX40 agonist ivuxolimab. The clonotype was recovered from an adult with an advanced solid tumor such as melanoma, head and neck, liver or kidney cancer.

CDR3 amino acids: CASSLRRGLQTEAFF. The CDR3 nucleotides read TGTGCCAGCAGCCTAAGGAGGGGGCTGCAAACTGAAGCCTTCTTT. The chain is built from TRBV13 and TRBJ1-1; 7 nucleotides align to TRBD1. The CDR3 spans 15 residues. The germline CDR1 and CDR2 sequences are PRHDT and FYEKMQ (reference sequence).